This record concerns one T cell receptor beta chain sequence. Its antigen is unidentified. Time point indicated: week 5, during vaccination. Vaccinated patients received 300 ug of mutant IDH1 20-mer peptide per dose, with topical imiquimod. The sample is drawn from a study of a mutant IDH1 vaccine in newly diagnosed glioma. Study context: Earlier care involved radiotherapy, temozolomide, or both, and the majority received both. Whole-study results and caveats: Shifts in the top peripheral T cell clonotypes seemed unrelated to pseudoprogression.

Method: immunoSEQ multiplex PCR; TCRdb's copy keeps in-frame clones and lacks some. This table holds around 61,000 clones, approximately 90% found once. CDR1 and CDR2 (germline): SGDLS, YYNGEE. J gave up 4 bases and V 0 bases, and 8 bases lay outside the gene matches. The CDR3 length is 16 residues. The sample was PBMCs, taken from a glioma patient whose treatment included an IDH1 peptide vaccine. This chain connects TRBV9 to TRBJ1-2; 8 bases are a match to TRBD1. The TCR originated in a woman aged 40 to 50 with glioma. Here the CDR3 DNA reads TGTGCCAGCAGCGTAGGGCAGGGGGCGGATGGCTATGGCTACACCTTC. Its protein is CASSVGQGADGYGYTF.